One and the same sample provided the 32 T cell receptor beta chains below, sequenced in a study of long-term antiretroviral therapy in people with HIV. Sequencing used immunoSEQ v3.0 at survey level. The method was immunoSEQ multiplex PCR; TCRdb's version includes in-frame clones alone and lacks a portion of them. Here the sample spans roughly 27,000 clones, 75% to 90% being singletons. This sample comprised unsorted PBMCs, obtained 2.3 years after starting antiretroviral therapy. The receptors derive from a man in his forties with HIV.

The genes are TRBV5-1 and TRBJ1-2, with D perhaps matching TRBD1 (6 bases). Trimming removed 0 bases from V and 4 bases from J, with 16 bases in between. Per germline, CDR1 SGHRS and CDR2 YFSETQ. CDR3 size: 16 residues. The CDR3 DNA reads TGCGCCAGCAGCTTGGCAGGACAGACAAGCGTCTATGGCTACACCTTC. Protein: CASSLAGQTSVYGYTF.

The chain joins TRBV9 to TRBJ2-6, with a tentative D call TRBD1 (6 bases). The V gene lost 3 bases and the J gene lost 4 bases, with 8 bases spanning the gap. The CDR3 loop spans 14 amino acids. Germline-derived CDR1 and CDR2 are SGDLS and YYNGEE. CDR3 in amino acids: CASSAGVGANVLTF. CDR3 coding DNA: TGTGCCAGCAGCGCAGGGGTCGGGGCCAACGTCCTGACTTTC. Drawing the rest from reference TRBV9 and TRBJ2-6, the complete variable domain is DSGVTQTPKHLITATGQRVTLRCSPRSGDLSVYWYQQSLDQGLQFLIQYYNGEERAKGNILERFSAQQFPDLHSELNLSSLELGDSALYFCASSAGVGANVLTFGAGSRLTVL.

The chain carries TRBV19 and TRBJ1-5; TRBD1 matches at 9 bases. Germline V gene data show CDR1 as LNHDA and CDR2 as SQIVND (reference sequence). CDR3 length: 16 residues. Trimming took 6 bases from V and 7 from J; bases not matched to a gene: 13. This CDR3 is CASSLLTGGGEQPQHF. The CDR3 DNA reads TGTGCCAGTAGCCTCTTGACAGGGGGGGGAGAACAGCCCCAGCATTTT.

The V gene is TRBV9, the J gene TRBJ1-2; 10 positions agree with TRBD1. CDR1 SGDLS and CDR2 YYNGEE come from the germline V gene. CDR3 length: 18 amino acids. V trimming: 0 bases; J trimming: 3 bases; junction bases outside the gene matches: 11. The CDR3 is CASSVGTGTGDRYYGYTF. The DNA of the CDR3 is TGTGCCAGCAGCGTAGGAACCGGGACAGGGGACAGGTACTATGGCTACACCTTC.

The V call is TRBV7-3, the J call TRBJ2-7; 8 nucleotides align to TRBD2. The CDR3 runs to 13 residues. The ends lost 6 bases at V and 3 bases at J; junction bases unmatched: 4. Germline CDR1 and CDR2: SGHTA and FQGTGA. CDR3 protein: CASSPGLGYEQYF. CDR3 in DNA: TGTGCCAGCAGTCCGGGACTAGGCTACGAGCAGTACTTC. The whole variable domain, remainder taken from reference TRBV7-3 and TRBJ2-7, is GAGVSQTPSNKVTEKGKYVELRCDPISGHTALYWYRQSLGQGPEFLIYFQGTGAADDSGLPNDRFFAVRPEGSVSTLKIQRTERGDSAVYLCASSPGLGYEQYFGPGTRLTVT.

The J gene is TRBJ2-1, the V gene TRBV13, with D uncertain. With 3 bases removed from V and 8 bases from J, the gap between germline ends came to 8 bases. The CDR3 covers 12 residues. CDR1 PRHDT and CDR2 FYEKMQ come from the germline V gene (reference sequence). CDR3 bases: TGTGCCAGCAGCTTTAGTTCGGATGAGCAGTTCTTC. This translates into CASSFSSDEQFF.

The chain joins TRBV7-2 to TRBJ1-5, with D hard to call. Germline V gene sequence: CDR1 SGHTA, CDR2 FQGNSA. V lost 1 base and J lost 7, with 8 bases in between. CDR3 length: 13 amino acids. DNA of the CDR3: TGTGCCAGCAGCTTAGGTACCGGGCAGCCCCAGCATTTT. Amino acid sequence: CASSLGTGQPQHF.

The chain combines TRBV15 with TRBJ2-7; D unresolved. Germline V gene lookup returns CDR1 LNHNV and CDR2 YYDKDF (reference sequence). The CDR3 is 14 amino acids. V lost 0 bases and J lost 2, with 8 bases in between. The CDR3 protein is CATSRDRSAYEQYF. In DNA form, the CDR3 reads TGTGCCACCAGCAGAGATCGGAGTGCCTACGAGCAGTACTTC.

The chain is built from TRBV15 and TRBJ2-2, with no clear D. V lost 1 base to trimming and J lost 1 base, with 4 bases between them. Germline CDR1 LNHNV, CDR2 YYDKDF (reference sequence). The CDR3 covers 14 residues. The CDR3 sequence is CATSRARNTGELFF. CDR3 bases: TGTGCCACCAGCAGAGCGCGGAACACCGGGGAGCTGTTTTTT.

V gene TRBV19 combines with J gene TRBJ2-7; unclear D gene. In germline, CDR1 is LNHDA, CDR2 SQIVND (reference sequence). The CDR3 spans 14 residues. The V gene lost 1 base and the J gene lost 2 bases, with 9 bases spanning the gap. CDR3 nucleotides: TGTGCCAGTAGTATAGGATCGCAGCCCTACGAGCAGTACTTC. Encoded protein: CASSIGSQPYEQYF.

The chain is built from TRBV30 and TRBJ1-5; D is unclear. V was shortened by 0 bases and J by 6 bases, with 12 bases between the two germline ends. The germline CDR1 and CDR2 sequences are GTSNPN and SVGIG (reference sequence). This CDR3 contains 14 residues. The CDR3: CAWSVLGFGQPQHF. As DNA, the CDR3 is TGTGCCTGGAGTGTACTCGGGTTCGGTCAGCCCCAGCATTTT.

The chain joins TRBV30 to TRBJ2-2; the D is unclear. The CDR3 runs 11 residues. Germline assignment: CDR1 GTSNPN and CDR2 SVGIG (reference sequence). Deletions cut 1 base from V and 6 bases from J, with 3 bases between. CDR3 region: CAWSGAGELFF. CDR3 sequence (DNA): TGTGCCTGGAGTGGAGCCGGGGAGCTGTTTTTT.

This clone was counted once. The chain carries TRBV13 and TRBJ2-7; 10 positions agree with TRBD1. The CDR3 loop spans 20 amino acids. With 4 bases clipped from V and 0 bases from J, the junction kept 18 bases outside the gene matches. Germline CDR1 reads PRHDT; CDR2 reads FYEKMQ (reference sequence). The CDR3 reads CASSSTPGTGEAGSSYEQYF. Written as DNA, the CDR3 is TGTGCCAGCAGCTCGACGCCCGGGACAGGGGAAGCGGGAAGCTCCTACGAGCAGTACTTC. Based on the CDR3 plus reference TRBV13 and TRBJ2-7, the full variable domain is AAGVIQSPRHLIKEKRETATLKCYPIPRHDTVYWYQQGPGQDPQFLISFYEKMQSDKGSIPDRFSAQQFSDYHSELNMSSLELGDSALYFCASSSTPGTGEAGSSYEQYFGPGTRLTVT.

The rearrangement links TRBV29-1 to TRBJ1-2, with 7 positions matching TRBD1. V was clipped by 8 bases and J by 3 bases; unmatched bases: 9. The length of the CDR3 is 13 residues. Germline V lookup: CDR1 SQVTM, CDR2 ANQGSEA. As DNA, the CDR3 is TGCAGCTTTCAAGACAGGGTGGACTATGGCTACACCTTC. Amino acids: CSFQDRVDYGYTF.

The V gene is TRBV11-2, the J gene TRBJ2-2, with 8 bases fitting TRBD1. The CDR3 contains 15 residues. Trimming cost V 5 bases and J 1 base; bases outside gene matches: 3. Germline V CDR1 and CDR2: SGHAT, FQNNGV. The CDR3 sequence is CASSRGQVNTGELFF. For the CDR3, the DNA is TGTGCCAGCAGCCGGGGACAGGTGAACACCGGGGAGCTGTTTTTT.

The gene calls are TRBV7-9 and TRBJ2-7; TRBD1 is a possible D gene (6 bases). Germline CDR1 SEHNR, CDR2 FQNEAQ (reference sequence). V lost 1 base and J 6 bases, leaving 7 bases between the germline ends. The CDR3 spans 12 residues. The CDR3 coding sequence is TGTGCCAGCAGCTTAGACAGGGCCGAGCAGTACTTC. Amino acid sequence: CASSLDRAEQYF. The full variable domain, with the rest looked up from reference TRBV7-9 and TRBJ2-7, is DTGVSQNPRHKITKRGQNVTFRCDPISEHNRLYWYRQTLGQGPEFLTYFQNEAQLEKSRLLSDRFSAERPKGSFSTLEIQRTEQGDSAMYLCASSLDRAEQYFGPGTRLTVT.

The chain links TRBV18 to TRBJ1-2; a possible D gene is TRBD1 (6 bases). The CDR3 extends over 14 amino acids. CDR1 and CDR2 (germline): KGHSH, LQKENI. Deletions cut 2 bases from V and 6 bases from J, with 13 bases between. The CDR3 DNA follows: TGTGCCAGCTCACCAAGGGCAGGGGAAGATGGCTACACCTTC. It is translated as CASSPRAGEDGYTF.

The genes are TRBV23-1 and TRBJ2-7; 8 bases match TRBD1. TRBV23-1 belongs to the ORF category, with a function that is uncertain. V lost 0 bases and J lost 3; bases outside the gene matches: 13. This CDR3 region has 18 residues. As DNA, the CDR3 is TGCGCCAGCAGTCAATCTGGCAGGGGGCCTCGGAAAGGCTACGAGCAGTACTTC. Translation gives CASSQSGRGPRKGYEQYF.

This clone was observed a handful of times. DNA of the CDR3: TGTGCCAGCAGTTTCGGGAGGGGCTATGGCTACACCTTC. Translating gives CASSFGRGYGYTF. The rearrangement links TRBV27 to TRBJ1-2, with D maybe TRBD1 (5 bases). Germline values: CDR1 MNHEY, CDR2 SMNVEV (reference sequence). With 3 bases removed from V and 4 bases from J, the gap between germline ends came to 9 bases. CDR3 length: 13 residues.

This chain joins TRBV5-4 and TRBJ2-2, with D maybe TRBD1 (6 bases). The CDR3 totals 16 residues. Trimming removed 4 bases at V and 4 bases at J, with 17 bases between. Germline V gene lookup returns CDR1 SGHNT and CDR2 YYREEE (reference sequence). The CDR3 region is CASSRTQGPSTGELFF. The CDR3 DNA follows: TGTGCCAGCAGCCGGACCCAGGGGCCCAGCACCGGGGAGCTGTTTTTT.

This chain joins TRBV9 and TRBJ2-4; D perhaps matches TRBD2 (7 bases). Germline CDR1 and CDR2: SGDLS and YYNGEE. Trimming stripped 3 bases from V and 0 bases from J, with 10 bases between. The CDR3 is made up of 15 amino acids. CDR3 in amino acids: CASSEGGGAKNIQYF. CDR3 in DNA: TGTGCCAGCAGCGAAGGGGGGGGAGCCAAAAACATTCAGTACTTC.

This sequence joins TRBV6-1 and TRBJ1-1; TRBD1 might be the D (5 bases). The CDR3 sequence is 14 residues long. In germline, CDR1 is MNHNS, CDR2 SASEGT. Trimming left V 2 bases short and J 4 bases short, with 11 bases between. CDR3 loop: CASSEIQGSTEAFF. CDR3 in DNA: TGTGCCAGCAGTGAAATCCAGGGTAGCACTGAAGCTTTCTTT.

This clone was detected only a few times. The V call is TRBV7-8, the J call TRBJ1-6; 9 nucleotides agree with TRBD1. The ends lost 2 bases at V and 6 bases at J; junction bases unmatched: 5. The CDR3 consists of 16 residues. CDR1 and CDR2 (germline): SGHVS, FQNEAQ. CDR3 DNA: TGTGCCAGCAGCTTAACAGGGGGCGACTCTAATTCACCCCTCCACTTT. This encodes CASSLTGGDSNSPLHF.

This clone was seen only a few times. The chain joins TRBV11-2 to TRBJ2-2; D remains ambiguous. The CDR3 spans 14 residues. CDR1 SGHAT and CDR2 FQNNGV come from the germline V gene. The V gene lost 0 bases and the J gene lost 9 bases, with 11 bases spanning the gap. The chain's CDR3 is CASSLDLGARELFF. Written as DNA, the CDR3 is TGTGCCAGCAGCTTAGATCTTGGAGCACGGGAGCTGTTTTTT.

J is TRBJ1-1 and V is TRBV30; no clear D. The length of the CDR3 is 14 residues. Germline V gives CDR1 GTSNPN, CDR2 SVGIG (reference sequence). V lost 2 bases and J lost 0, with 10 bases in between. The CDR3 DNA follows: TGTGCCTGGAGTTGGGGTGACATGAACACTGAAGCTTTCTTT. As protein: CAWSWGDMNTEAFF. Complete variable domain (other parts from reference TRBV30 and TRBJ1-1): SQTIHQWPATLVQPVGSPLSLECTVEGTSNPNLYWYRQAAGRGLQLLFYSVGIGQISSEVPQNLSASRPQDRQFILSSKKLLLSDSGFYLCAWSWGDMNTEAFFGQGTRLTVV.

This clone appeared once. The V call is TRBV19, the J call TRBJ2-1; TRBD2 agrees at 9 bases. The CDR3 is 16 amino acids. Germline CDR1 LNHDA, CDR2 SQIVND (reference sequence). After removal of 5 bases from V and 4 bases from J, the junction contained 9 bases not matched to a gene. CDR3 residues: CASSPRGSGGYNEQFF. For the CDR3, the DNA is TGTGCCAGTAGTCCCCGGGGTAGCGGGGGTTACAATGAGCAGTTCTTC.

The CDR3 reads CAGLQGAQTEAFF. In DNA, the CDR3 is TGTGCCGGTTTACAGGGGGCGCAGACTGAAGCTTTCTTT. This chain uses TRBV2 with TRBJ1-1; 9 bases are shared with TRBD1. With 11 bases clipped from V and 5 bases from J, the junction kept 9 bases outside the gene matches. The CDR3 runs 13 residues. From germline, CDR1 is SNHLY and CDR2 FYNNEI.

The CDR3 region is CASSRTTGSGELFF. The CDR3 DNA is TGTGCCAGCAGCCGGACGACAGGGTCCGGGGAGCTGTTTTTT. V and J are TRBV9 and TRBJ2-2, with 7 positions matching TRBD1. The germline CDR1 and CDR2 sequences are SGDLS and YYNGEE. The CDR3 consists of 14 residues. J gave up 6 bases and V 4 bases, and 6 bases lay outside the gene matches.

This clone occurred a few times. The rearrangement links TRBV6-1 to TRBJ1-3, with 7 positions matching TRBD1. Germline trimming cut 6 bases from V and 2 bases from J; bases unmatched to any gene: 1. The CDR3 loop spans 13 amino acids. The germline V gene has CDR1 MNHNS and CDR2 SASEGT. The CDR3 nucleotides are TGTGCCAGCAGGACAGGGACTGGAAACACCATATATTTT. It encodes CASRTGTGNTIYF.

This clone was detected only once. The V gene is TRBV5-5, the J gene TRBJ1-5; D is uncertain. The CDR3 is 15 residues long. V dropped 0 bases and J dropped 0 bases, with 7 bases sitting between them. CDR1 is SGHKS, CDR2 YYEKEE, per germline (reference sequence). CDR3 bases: TGTGCCAGCAGCTTGGAACATTATAGCAATCAGCCCCAGCATTTT. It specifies CASSLEHYSNQPQHF.

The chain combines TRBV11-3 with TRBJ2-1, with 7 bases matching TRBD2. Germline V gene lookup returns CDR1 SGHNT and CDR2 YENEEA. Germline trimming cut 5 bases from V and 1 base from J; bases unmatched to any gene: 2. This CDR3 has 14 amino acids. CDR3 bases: TGTGCCAGCAGCGTCGGGGGGTCCTACAATGAGCAGTTCTTC. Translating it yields CASSVGGSYNEQFF.

The CDR3 nucleotides read TGTGCCAGCAGTTTAGGGAGGGACACTGAAGCTTTCTTT. It translates to CASSLGRDTEAFF. The rearrangement uses TRBV28 and TRBJ1-1, with D unresolved. CDR3 length: 13 residues. Per the germline V gene, CDR1 is MDHEN and CDR2 is SYDVKM. Deletions cut 2 bases from V and 3 bases from J, with 7 bases between.